This TCR beta chain derives from a study of graft-versus-host responses after intestinal transplantation. Background on the study: The transplants performed in recipients were multivisceral, liver-intestinal, or isolated intestinal. Induction using anti-thymocyte globulin, followed by tacrolimus and steroids for roughly 3 years, was given to all recipients.

Repertoires were generated with immunoSEQ multiplex PCR, while TCRdb's copy carries only in-frame clones and drops some. The sample includes approximately 17,000 clones, roughly 83% of them seen just once. As to this clone: What it binds is not known.

Study conclusions and caveats: The authors found GvH clones in recipient marrow, some appearing first in ileum or blood.

Processing of graft tissue released intraepithelial and lamina propria lymphocytes. The CDR3 runs to 16 residues. The ends were cut back, 0 bases at V and 8 bases at J, with 19 bases in the middle. CDR1 is LNHDA and CDR2 is SQIVND in the germline V gene (reference sequence). Sequences were derived from ileum tissue, sampled around 600 days after intestinal transplantation. This sequence was found in a human patient who received an intestinal transplant, so some T cells may come from the graft donor. The J gene is TRBJ1-2, the V gene TRBV19, with TRBD1 as a possible D gene (5 bases). CDR3 sequence (DNA): TGTGCCAGTAGTATAGATCCGGGGGGTACATATAACGGCTACACCTTC. Its protein product is CASSIDPGGTYNGYTF.